The clone carrying this TCR beta chain was detected only a few times. Per the germline V gene, CDR1 is LNHDA and CDR2 is SQIVND (reference sequence). The CDR3 contains 14 residues. Deletions cut 6 bases from V and 0 bases from J, with 6 bases between. Controls were age- and sex-matched healthy donors. The sample comes from a study of CD8 T cells in Susac syndrome. RNA was extracted with the RNeasy kit, and a quantity of about 0.45 to 1 ug was reverse transcribed using random hexamers. The amplification used immunoSEQ multiplex PCR on TCR beta CDR3; it spanned 54 Vbeta and 13 Jbeta. TCRdb reanalysed the immunoSEQ multiplex PCR reads using MiXCR and keeps one entry per CDR3 protein. The sample has about 110,000 distinct CDR3 sequences; 90% to 96% are singletons.

This receptor was taken from a human donor in good health. Material: CD4+ T cells from PBMCs. The chain recombines TRBV19 with TRBJ2-6, with D perhaps matching TRBD1 (6 bases). DNA of the CDR3: TGTGCCAGTAGGGACAGCTCTGGGGCCAACGTCCTGACTTTC. It translates to CASRDSSGANVLTF.